This T cell receptor (beta chain) derives from a study of cytomegalovirus exposure and HLA in healthy donors. Study context: Drawn from HLA-typed donors, tens of millions of unique TCRs were held in an early data release.

The CDR3 sequence is 12 residues long. The germline CDR1 and CDR2 sequences are SNHLY and FYNNEI. V was trimmed by 7 bases and J by 7 bases, leaving 11 bases between them. PCR amplification relied on 60 Vbeta primers (plus 13 Jbeta primers). Libraries were prepared by immunoSEQ multiplex PCR; TCRdb keeps only in-frame clonotypes and omits some of them. The sample has roughly 150,000 clones, around two thirds seen once. Points from the study as a whole: Within a later analysis, the majority of CMV-associated TCR beta chains appeared HLA-restricted. The likely explanation for a cluster of highly shared sequence variants was sequencing artifact.

To note about this clone: Its antigen is as yet unknown.

Sequencing used PBMCs. This chain links TRBV2 with TRBJ2-1; a weak D match, TRBD1 (8 bases). This receptor was obtained from a woman in her sixties in good health and CMV-seropositive. The CDR3 DNA sequence: TGTGCCAGCACACAGGGGGGGAATGAGCAGTTCTTC. Its protein product is CASTQGGNEQFF.